Below, one T cell receptor (beta chain) is given with its context. This entry belongs to a study of cytomegalovirus exposure and HLA in healthy donors. Trimming left V 4 bases short and J 5 bases short, with 14 bases between. Germline values: CDR1 SNHLY, CDR2 FYNNEI. This CDR3 region has 15 residues. The PCR ran on 60 Vbeta and 13 Jbeta primers. Produced via immunoSEQ multiplex PCR; TCRdb's table is partial and in-frame only. The data hold 110,000 to 150,000 clones, with around 75% observed a single time. The sequence was obtained from a woman in her twenties or thirties in good health and CMV-seronegative. The chain combines TRBV2 with TRBJ2-2; tentatively, D is TRBD1 (5 bases). The sample consisted of PBMCs. CDR3 protein: CASSGSGLRTGELFF. CDR3 coding DNA: TGTGCCAGCAGTGGATCAGGGCTCCGGACCGGGGAGCTGTTTTTT. Supplemented by reference TRBV2 and TRBJ2-2, the full variable domain reads EPEVTQTPSHQVTQMGQEVILRCVPISNHLYFYWYRQILGQKVEFLVSFYNNEISEKSEIFDDQFSVERPDGSNFTLKIRSTKLEDSAMYFCASSGSGLRTGELFFGEGSRLTVL.